This TCR beta chain was recorded in a study of T cell repertoires in cytomegalovirus infection (dated 2019 in TCRdb). Regarding the research as a whole: The peptide stimulations were aimed at well-studied HLA-B-restricted epitopes as well as recently identified HLA-C-restricted CMV epitopes, whose presentation resists viral immunomodulation. Because public TCR beta signatures pointed to carriage of CMV infection together with the matching HLA type, the HLA type of each donor mattered for the analysis.

V drops 2 bases and J drops 0 bases, leaving 8 bases in between. Including cysteine and phenylalanine, the CDR3 has 15 amino acids. The only DNA kept is the CDR3, 45 bases in frame from the first base. CDR1 and CDR2 are read off the germline V gene as ENHRY and SYGVKD. Sequencer: Illumina HiSeq 1500. TCRdb passed the public sequencing reads through fastp at Q25 and MiXCR, retaining productive beta sequences. Identical CDR3 protein sequences are pooled into one entry, listed with their most common genes and DNA. For this sample there are about 220,000 distinct CDR3 sequences; around 40% appear just once. The ten largest clonotypes hold more than 50% of the sample. The treatment or condition label for this specimen denotes: in vitro stimulation with specific CMV peptide epitopes to enrich CMV-specific T cells. The research as a whole found: The ex vivo response was dominated by HLA-C-restricted CMV-specific TCR beta clonotypes, and the single most frequent clonotype in two of eight donors was supplied by these HLA-C-restricted clonotypes. Carriers of CMV infection plus the relevant HLA type were discriminated by the cumulative frequency of public TCR beta family members in the study cohort and in an independent roughly 340-donor cohort.

In its sample, this clonotype was seen a few times. There is no known antigen for this receptor. No much larger clone is present one base from it, and per-base qualities are unavailable. This TCR came from a human donor in good health (CMV status not recorded). Some clones in this sample may be carry-over from other donors' samples. This specimen consisted of CD8+ T cells from cultured PBMCs, obtained from culture after CMV antigen stimulation. In this chain, TRBV10-3 is recombined with TRBJ1-5; a confident D gene designation cannot be given. Read as DNA, the sequence is TGTGCCATCAGTGAGGCGGGCGCTAGCAATCAGCCCCAGCATTTT. The translation is CAISEAGASNQPQHF.